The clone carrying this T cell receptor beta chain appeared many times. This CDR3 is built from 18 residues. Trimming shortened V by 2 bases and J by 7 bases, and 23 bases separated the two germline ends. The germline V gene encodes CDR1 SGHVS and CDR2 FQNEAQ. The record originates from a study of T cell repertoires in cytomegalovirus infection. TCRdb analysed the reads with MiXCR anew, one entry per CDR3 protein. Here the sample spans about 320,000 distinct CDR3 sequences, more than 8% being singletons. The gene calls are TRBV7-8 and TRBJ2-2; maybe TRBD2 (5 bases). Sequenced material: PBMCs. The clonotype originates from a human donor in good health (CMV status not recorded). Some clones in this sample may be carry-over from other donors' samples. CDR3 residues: CASSLRGTSDSAIGELFF. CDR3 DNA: TGTGCCAGCAGCTTACGCGGCACTTCCGATAGCGCTATCGGGGAGCTGTTTTTT.